This TCR beta chain stems from a study of T cells expressing NK-cell markers. TCRdb reworked the 5' RACE reads into one entry per CDR3 protein, no DNA. The sample table sets out about 150,000 distinct CDR3 sequences. Germline CDR1 MGHRA, CDR2 YSYEKL. The CDR3 contains 15 residues. The source material was blood T cells: a sorted CD56 or NKG2C T cell subset, CD4+ or CD8+ T cells, or bulk PBMC T cells (not recorded which). The chain carries TRBV4-1 and TRBJ1-5; checking the TCRdb D call of TRBD1 is not possible without DNA. This TCR was sampled from a woman in her fifties or sixties in good health. The CDR3 region is CASSQPGQATYPQHF.